This T cell receptor beta chain was sequenced for a study of glioma-infiltrating T cells after dendritic cell vaccination. V lost 5 bases and J lost 7; bases outside the gene matches: 7. This CDR3 has 14 amino acids. Germline CDR1 is SGHVS and CDR2 is FQNEAQ. Clones were sequenced by immunoSEQ multiplex PCR, and TCRdb holds only the in-frame ones, with some missing. Of about 64,000 clones in the sample, 80% to 85% were seen once. The sequencing here drew on blood, taken before dendritic cell vaccination. The clonotype was recovered from a human donor with glioblastoma. The genes are TRBV7-8 and TRBJ2-7; TRBD1 aligns across 11 bases. The CDR3 is CASSPRTGGAEQYF. The CDR3, as DNA: TGTGCCAGCAGCCCTCGGACAGGGGGCGCAGAGCAGTACTTC.